Included here is one T cell receptor beta chain sequence, with context. As yet, its antigen is unknown. Treatment of the sample: roughly 19 received Ad26.COV2.S at low or high dose, single or two shots; roughly five received placebo; per-sample allocation not given. Collection of samples fell on day 63 after the first vaccine or placebo injection. In Boston, an adult donor aged 18-55 years took part. As its vector, the vaccine had Ad26, which expressed Wuhan-strain SARS-CoV-2 spike. These data belong to a study of Ad26.COV2.S vaccination and SARS-CoV-2 variants. Sequencing used immunoSEQ multiplex PCR; TCRdb keeps in-frame clones, though not all of them. The sample yields about 400,000 clones, around nine tenths seen once. The study, taken as a whole, reports: Analyses of TCR breadth and depth may have underestimated total T cell responses. Compared with placebo recipients, vaccine recipients had higher spike-specific TCR breadth.

With 3 bases clipped from V and 5 bases from J, the junction kept 11 bases outside the gene matches. This CDR3 region has 17 residues. In germline, CDR1 is MNHEY, CDR2 SMNVEV (reference sequence). J is TRBJ2-5 and V is TRBV27; TRBD2 aligns across 11 bases. The source is a person aged 18-60 years who received the Ad26.COV2.S COVID-19 vaccine or a placebo. The material was peripheral blood, obtained in a trial of Ad26.COV2.S vaccine versus placebo. Here the CDR3 reads CASSFLAGGRGVETQYF. CDR3 coding DNA: TGTGCCAGCAGTTTTTTAGCGGGAGGGCGGGGAGTTGAGACCCAGTACTTC.